The 10 T cell receptor beta chains presented below share a single source sample, sequenced in a study of a mutant IDH1 vaccine in newly diagnosed glioma. Data came from immunoSEQ multiplex PCR; TCRdb stores just in-frame clones and leaves some out. Of about 69,000 clones in the sample, 80% to 90% were seen once. Time point given: baseline, week 1 (first vaccination visit). Sample treatment: pre-vaccination baseline after standard-of-care therapy. This sample comprised PBMCs, obtained from a glioma patient treated with radiotherapy, temozolomide or both. The receptors here all came from a man in his thirties or forties with glioma.

The genes are TRBV28 and TRBJ1-5; D is ambiguous. V was trimmed by 7 bases and J by 0 bases, leaving 16 bases between them. CDR1 and CDR2 from the germline V gene are MDHEN and SYDVKM. The CDR3 runs 16 residues. CDR3 in amino acids: CASIHRFGVSNQPQHF. CDR3 DNA: TGTGCCAGCATTCACCGGTTTGGAGTTAGCAATCAGCCCCAGCATTTT.

The chain carries TRBV4-1 and TRBJ2-2; D possibly uses TRBD1 or TRBD2 (5 bases each). This CDR3 spans 16 amino acids. Germline assignment: CDR1 MGHRA and CDR2 YSYEKL. The V gene lost 1 base and the J gene lost 0 bases, with 9 bases spanning the gap. CDR3 DNA sequence: TGCGCCAGCAGCCAAGCCGGGACCCCGAACACCGGGGAGCTGTTTTTT. Translated, it gives CASSQAGTPNTGELFF.

The chain joins TRBV5-1 to TRBJ2-5; unclear D gene. The V end was cut by 2 bases, the J end by 0 bases, with 8 bases between. The germline V gene encodes CDR1 SGHRS and CDR2 YFSETQ. The CDR3 runs 14 residues. CDR3 coding DNA: TGCGCCAGCAGCTTTGTGGCGAACCAAGAGACCCAGTACTTC. This gives the protein CASSFVANQETQYF. The variable domain in full, completed from reference TRBV5-1 and TRBJ2-5, reads KAGVTQTPRYLIKTRGQQVTLSCSPISGHRSVSWYQQTPGQGLQFLFEYFSETQRNKGNFPGRFSGRQFSNSRSEMNVSTLELGDSALYLCASSFVANQETQYFGPGTRLLVL.

The chain links TRBV6-5 to TRBJ2-7; 11 nucleotides agree with TRBD1. Looked up from germline, CDR1 is MNHEY and CDR2 is SVGAGI. Germline trimming cut 10 bases from V and 4 bases from J; bases unmatched to any gene: 6. The CDR3 is made up of 13 amino acids. The DNA of the CDR3 is TGTGCCACCAGGACAGGGGGCAAGTACGAGCAGTACTTC. Amino acid sequence: CATRTGGKYEQYF.

The chain uses TRBV7-9 and TRBJ1-2, with D maybe TRBD1 (6 bases). CDR1 SEHNR and CDR2 FQNEAQ come from the germline V gene (reference sequence). The CDR3 extends over 14 amino acids. Trimming pared 1 base from V and 4 bases from J, leaving 10 bases between. CDR3 DNA: TGTGCCAGCAGCTTAGGAACAGGGATCTATGGCTACACCTTC. Translated: CASSLGTGIYGYTF. The entire variable domain, with the rest obtained from reference TRBV7-9 and TRBJ1-2, is as follows: DTGVSQNPRHKITKRGQNVTFRCDPISEHNRLYWYRQTLGQGPEFLTYFQNEAQLEKSRLLSDRFSAERPKGSFSTLEIQRTEQGDSAMYLCASSLGTGIYGYTFGSGTRLTVV.

CDR3 sequence: CASSLGSLSTDTQYF. The CDR3 region has the DNA TGTGCCAGCAGTTTGGGGAGCCTGAGCACAGATACGCAGTATTTT. The chain carries TRBV6-5 and TRBJ2-3; D perhaps matches TRBD2 (5 bases). The V and J ends lost 4 bases and 0 bases respectively, with 11 bases between them. This CDR3 spans 15 amino acids. Germline lookup yields CDR1 MNHEY and CDR2 SVGAGI.

The chain is built from TRBV6-1 and TRBJ2-7, with 7 bases fitting TRBD1. Germline V gives CDR1 MNHNS, CDR2 SASEGT. There are 16 residues in the CDR3. V was pared by 2 bases and J by 2 bases, with 9 bases of the junction left unmatched. This CDR3 reads CASSESGTVLTYEQYF. For the CDR3, the DNA is TGTGCCAGCAGTGAATCCGGGACAGTGTTAACCTACGAGCAGTACTTC.

This chain uses TRBV30 with TRBJ2-7; D may be TRBD1 (6 bases). Deletions cut 4 bases from V and 6 bases from J, with 13 bases between. The CDR3 has 12 residues. Per germline, CDR1 GTSNPN and CDR2 SVGIG (reference sequence). The CDR3 sequence: CAWKSRGGEQYF. In DNA form, the CDR3 reads TGTGCCTGGAAGAGCAGGGGTGGCGAGCAGTACTTC.

The chain combines TRBV12-5 with TRBJ1-5; TRBD1 matches at 8 bases. CDR1 is LGHNT, CDR2 FRNRAP, per germline. The CDR3 spans 14 residues. V dropped 0 bases and J dropped 5; count of bases not matched to a gene: 0. In DNA, the CDR3 is TGTGCTAGTGGTTTGGTGGACAGGGATCAGCCCCAGCATTTT. Its translation: CASGLVDRDQPQHF.

The J gene is TRBJ2-1, the V gene TRBV11-2; TRBD1 is a possible D gene (6 bases). The germline V gene encodes CDR1 SGHAT and CDR2 FQNNGV. CDR3 length: 14 amino acids. The ends were cut back, 5 bases at V and 8 bases at J, with 16 bases in the middle. CDR3 residues: CASSRQGSLHEQFF. The CDR3 DNA sequence: TGTGCCAGCAGCCGGCAGGGGTCGCTCCATGAGCAGTTCTTC. Using reference TRBV11-2 and TRBJ2-1 for the parts outside the CDR3, the full variable domain is EAGVAQSPRYKIIEKRQSVAFWCNPISGHATLYWYQQILGQGPKLLIQFQNNGVVDDSQLPKDRFSAERLKGVDSTLKIQPAKLEDSAVYLCASSRQGSLHEQFFGPGTRLTVL.